The T cell receptor beta chain under discussion was sequenced for a study of T cells after yellow fever vaccination. The overall study: SMART-Seq v4 Ultra Low Input served to prepare low-cell-number fractions.

Many counts were recorded for this clonotype. Its antigen remains unidentified. Template-switching 5'RACE yielded the TCR cDNA; a universal primer site and UMIs were added in the process. MiXCR, applied by TCRdb to the 5' RACE reads, yields one record per CDR3 protein. The sample holds 150,000 to 200,000 distinct CDR3 sequences, around 8.5% seen once. Findings and limits, study-wide: CD4 and CD8 compartments shared a small share of clonotypes, likely from convergent recombination. Clones that expanded after primary vaccination mostly reappeared after the booster (roughly 96% CD4, 88% CD8).

J gave up 3 bases and V 4 bases, and 8 bases lay outside the gene matches. The CDR3 sequence is 15 residues long. Per the germline V gene, CDR1 is LGHDT and CDR2 is YNNKEL (reference sequence). This material consisted of CD8+ T cells sorted from PBMCs, taken 45 days after the yellow fever booster vaccination. The chain combines TRBV3-1 with TRBJ2-7, with 8 positions matching TRBD1. The clonotype was recovered from a man between 18 and 29 years old who received the YFV17D yellow fever vaccine. CDR3 nucleotides: TGTGCCAGCAGCCCAGGGACAGGCAATCTCTACGAGCAGTACGTC. It is translated as CASSPGTGNLYEQYV.